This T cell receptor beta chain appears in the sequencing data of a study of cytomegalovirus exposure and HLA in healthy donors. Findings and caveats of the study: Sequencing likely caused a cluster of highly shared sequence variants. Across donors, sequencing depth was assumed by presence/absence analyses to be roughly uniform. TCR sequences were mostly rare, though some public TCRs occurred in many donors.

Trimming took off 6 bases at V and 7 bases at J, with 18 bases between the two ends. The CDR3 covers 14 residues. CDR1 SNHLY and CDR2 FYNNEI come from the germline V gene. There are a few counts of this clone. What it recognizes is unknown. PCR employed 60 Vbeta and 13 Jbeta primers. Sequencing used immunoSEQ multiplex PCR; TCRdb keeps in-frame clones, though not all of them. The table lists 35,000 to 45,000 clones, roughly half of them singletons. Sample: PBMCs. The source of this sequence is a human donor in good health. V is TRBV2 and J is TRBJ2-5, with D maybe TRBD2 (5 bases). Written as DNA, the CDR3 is TGTGCCAGCAGGCGAGCGAGGGCAGAACGGACCCAGTACTTC. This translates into CASRRARAERTQYF.